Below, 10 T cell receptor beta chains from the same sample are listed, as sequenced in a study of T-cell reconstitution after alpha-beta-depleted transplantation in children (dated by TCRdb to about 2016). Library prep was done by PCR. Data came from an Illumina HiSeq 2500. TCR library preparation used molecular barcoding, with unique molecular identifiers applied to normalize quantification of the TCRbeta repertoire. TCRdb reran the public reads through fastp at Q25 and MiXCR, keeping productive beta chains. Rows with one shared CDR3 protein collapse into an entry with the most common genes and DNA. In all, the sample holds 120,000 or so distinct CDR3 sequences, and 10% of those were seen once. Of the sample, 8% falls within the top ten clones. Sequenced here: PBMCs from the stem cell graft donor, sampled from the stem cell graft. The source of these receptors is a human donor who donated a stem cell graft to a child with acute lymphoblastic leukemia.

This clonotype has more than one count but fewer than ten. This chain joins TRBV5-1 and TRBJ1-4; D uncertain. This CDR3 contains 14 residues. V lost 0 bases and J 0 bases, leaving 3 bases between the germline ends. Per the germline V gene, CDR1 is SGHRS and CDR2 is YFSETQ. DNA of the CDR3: TGCGCCAGCAGCTTGGAGGCAACTAATGAAAAACTGTTTTTT. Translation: CASSLEATNEKLFF.

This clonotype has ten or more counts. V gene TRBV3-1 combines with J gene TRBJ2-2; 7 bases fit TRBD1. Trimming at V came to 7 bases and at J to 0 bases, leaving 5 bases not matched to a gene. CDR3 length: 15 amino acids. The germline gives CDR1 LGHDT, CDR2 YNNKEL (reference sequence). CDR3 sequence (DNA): TGTGCCAGCACGGCCAGGGGGACGAACACCGGGGAGCTGTTTTTT. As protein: CASTARGTNTGELFF.

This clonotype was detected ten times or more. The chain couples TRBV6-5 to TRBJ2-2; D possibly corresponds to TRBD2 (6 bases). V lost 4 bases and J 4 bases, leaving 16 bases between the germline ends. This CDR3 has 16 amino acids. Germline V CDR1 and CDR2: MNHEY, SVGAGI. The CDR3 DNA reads TGTGCCAGCAGTTCGTGGAGGGCAGGGTCCACCGGGGAGCTGTTTTTT. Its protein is CASSSWRAGSTGELFF.

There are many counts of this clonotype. The CDR3 reads CASSQDTGRYSGNTIYF. The DNA for the CDR3 is TGTGCCAGCAGCCAAGATACGGGACGGTACTCTGGAAACACCATATATTTT. The V and J genes are TRBV3-1 and TRBJ1-3, with D possibly TRBD1 on 5 matching bases. This CDR3 region has 17 residues. V was clipped by 0 bases and J by 0 bases, with 12 bases between them. Germline values: CDR1 LGHDT, CDR2 YNNKEL (reference sequence).

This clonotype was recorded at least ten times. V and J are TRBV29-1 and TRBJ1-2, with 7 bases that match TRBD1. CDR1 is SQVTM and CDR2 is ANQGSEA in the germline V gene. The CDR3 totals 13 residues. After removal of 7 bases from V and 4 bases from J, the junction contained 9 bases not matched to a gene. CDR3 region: CSARTGASYGYTF. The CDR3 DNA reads TGCAGCGCCCGGACAGGAGCGAGCTATGGCTACACCTTC.

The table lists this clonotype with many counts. This CDR3 is CSVHRGEETQYF. The DNA of the CDR3 is TGCAGCGTACACAGGGGTGAGGAGACCCAGTACTTC. The chain combines TRBV29-1 with TRBJ2-5; 7 nucleotides line up with TRBD1. This CDR3 spans 12 amino acids. Germline loops: CDR1 SQVTM, CDR2 ANQGSEA. Trimming removed 6 bases from V and 5 bases from J; junction bases left unmatched: 6.

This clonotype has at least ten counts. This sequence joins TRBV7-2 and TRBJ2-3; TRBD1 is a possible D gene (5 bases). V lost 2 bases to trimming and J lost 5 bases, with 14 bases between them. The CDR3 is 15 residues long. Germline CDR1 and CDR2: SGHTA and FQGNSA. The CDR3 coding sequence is TGTGCCAGCAGCTTAAGGGGCCGGACGGTAGATACGCAGTATTTT. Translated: CASSLRGRTVDTQYF.

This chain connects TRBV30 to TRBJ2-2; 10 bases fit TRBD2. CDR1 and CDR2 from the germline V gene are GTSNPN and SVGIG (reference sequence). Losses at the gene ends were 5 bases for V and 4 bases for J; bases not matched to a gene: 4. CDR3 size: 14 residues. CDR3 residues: CAWDRLAGTGELFF. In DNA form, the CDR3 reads TGTGCCTGGGACAGACTAGCGGGCACCGGGGAGCTGTTTTTT.

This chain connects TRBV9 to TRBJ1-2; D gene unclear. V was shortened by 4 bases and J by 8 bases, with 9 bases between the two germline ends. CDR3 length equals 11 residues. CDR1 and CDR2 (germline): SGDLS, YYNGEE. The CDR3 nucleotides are TGTGCCAGCAGCCCCCAAAGCGGCTACACCTTC. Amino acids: CASSPQSGYTF.

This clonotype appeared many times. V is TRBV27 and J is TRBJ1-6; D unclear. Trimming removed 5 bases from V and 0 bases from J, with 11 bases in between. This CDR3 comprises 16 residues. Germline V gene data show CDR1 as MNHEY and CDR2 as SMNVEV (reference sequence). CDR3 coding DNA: TGTGCCAGCAGTCGGCAGCCGAGCTCCTATAATTCACCCCTCCACTTT. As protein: CASSRQPSSYNSPLHF.